In its sample, the clone carrying this TCR beta chain was seen a few times. CDR3 length equals 16 residues. The junction had 7 bases not matched to a gene; V was cut back by 4 bases and J by 0 bases. The germline V gene encodes CDR1 LGHDT and CDR2 YNNKEL (reference sequence). This entry is derived from a study of blood T cell repertoires in COVID-19. Across the study: PBMCs, B-cell-depleted T cells, or T cells were the source of the cDNA or gDNA that made up the material.

The data were produced by immunoSEQ multiplex PCR, yet TCRdb's version contains in-frame clones alone and is incomplete. The table records around 120,000 clones, less than 90% of them present only once. The chain couples TRBV3-1 (or the pseudogene TRBV3-2) to TRBJ1-1; 8 nucleotides agree with TRBD1. Sequenced sample: PBMCs or T cells enriched from blood (not recorded which). The clonotype comes from a woman between 50 and 59 years old who had recovered from COVID-19. CDR3 sequence reads: CASSPRTGSMNTEAFF. In nucleotides, the CDR3 is TGTGCCAGCAGCCCCCGGACAGGGAGCATGAACACTGAAGCTTTCTTT.